The present T cell receptor beta chain was sequenced within a study of blood T cell repertoires in COVID-19. In the study overall: The United States, Italy and Spain were the sources of the acute and convalescent COVID-19 samples.

Libraries were prepared by immunoSEQ multiplex PCR; TCRdb keeps only in-frame clonotypes and omits some of them. The repertoire holds roughly 41,000 clones, with roughly four fifths as singletons. The germline V gene encodes CDR1 MGHRA and CDR2 YSYEKL. Trimming cost V 1 base and J 4 bases, with 7 bases left between them. The CDR3 covers 13 residues. The sample was peripheral blood. This chain links TRBV4-1 with TRBJ1-1; possibly TRBD1 for D (5 bases). This sequence was found in a woman of 80 years or more with acute or convalescent COVID-19. CDR3 sequence: CASSQGGLTEAFF. The CDR3 DNA sequence: TGCGCCAGCAGCCAAGGGGGACTCACTGAAGCTTTCTTT.